The 29 T cell receptor beta chains reported below all come from one sample, sequenced in a study of blood T cell repertoires in COVID-19. This table comes from immunoSEQ multiplex PCR, and its TCRdb copy is limited to in-frame clones, with some not included. The sample lists about 390,000 clones, around 87% seen once, with roughly 2.1% in the top ten. Sequenced sample: peripheral blood. These receptors were obtained from a woman aged 55-69 years with COVID-19, enrolled during active disease.

V gene TRBV4-1 combines with J gene TRBJ1-4, with D perhaps matching TRBD1 (5 bases). The CDR3 is 15 amino acids. Germline V gene lookup returns CDR1 MGHRA and CDR2 YSYEKL. Trimming cost V 1 base and J 8 bases, with 14 bases left between them. The CDR3 DNA reads TGCGCCAGCAGCCAAGCCCCGCAGGGAAGGGAAAAACTGTTTTTT. Amino acid sequence: CASSQAPQGREKLFF.

The genes are TRBV7-9 and TRBJ2-1, with 10 bases fitting TRBD1. Germline V gene data show CDR1 as SEHNR and CDR2 as FQNEAQ (reference sequence). Unmatched junction bases numbered 14, after V lost 5 bases and J lost 10 bases. The CDR3 has 16 amino acids. The CDR3 sequence: CASSLGFGTGDREQFF. In DNA form, the CDR3 reads TGTGCCAGCAGCCTGGGGTTTGGGACAGGGGATAGGGAGCAGTTCTTC.

The genes are TRBV18 and TRBJ1-4; 9 positions match TRBD1. Germline V gene sequence: CDR1 KGHSH, CDR2 LQKENI. The ends lost 2 bases at V and 2 bases at J; junction bases unmatched: 6. The CDR3 runs to 17 residues. The CDR3, as DNA: TGTGCCAGCTCACCAATCACCACAGGGGGCACTAATGAAAAACTGTTTTTT. Translated: CASSPITTGGTNEKLFF. Full variable domain (rest looked up from reference TRBV18 and TRBJ1-4): NAGVMQNPRHLVRRRGQEARLRCSPMKGHSHVYWYRQLPEEGLKFMVYLQKENIIDESGMPKERFSAEFPKEGPSILRIQQVVRGDSAAYFCASSPITTGGTNEKLFFGSGTQLSVL.

In nucleotides, the CDR3 is TGTGCCTGGAGTGTAGCGGGGGATACGCAGTATTTT. Translated, it gives CAWSVAGDTQYF. J is TRBJ2-3 and V is TRBV30, with 7 bases that match TRBD2. CDR3 length: 12 residues. CDR1 is GTSNPN and CDR2 is SVGIG in the germline V gene (reference sequence). The V and J ends lost 0 bases and 6 bases, in that order; junction bases with no gene match: 0.

The V gene is TRBV7-6, the J gene TRBJ2-1; TRBD2 matches at 14 bases. Germline V lookup: CDR1 SGHVS, CDR2 FNYEAQ. The length of the CDR3 is 20 residues. Trimming cost V 3 bases and J 1 base; bases outside gene matches: 11. The CDR3: CASSFPGLAGGQVSYNEQFF. The CDR3 region has the DNA TGTGCCAGCAGCTTCCCCGGACTAGCGGGGGGTCAGGTATCCTACAATGAGCAGTTCTTC.

For the CDR3, the DNA is TGCAGCGGTGACAGGGGGGCTGAAGCTTTCTTT. This sequence encodes CSGDRGAEAFF. The rearrangement uses TRBV29-1 and TRBJ1-1, with 9 bases fitting TRBD1. Germline V CDR1 and CDR2: SQVTM, ANQGSEA. The CDR3 loop spans 11 amino acids. V dropped 7 bases and J dropped 6; count of bases not matched to a gene: 3. Looking up the rest from reference TRBV29-1 and TRBJ1-1 gives the full variable domain: SAVISQKPSRDICQRGTSLTIQCQVDSQVTMMFWYRQQPGQSLTLIATANQGSEATYESGFVIDKFPISRPNLTFSTLTVSNMSPEDSSIYLCSGDRGAEAFFGQGTRLTVV.

The J gene is TRBJ2-3, the V gene TRBV12-3 or TRBV12-4; D ambiguous. The CDR3 is 11 amino acids. V was shortened by 4 bases and J by 7 bases, with 6 bases between the two germline ends. CDR3 loop: CASSSSHTQYF. The CDR3 bases are TGTGCCAGCAGTTCCTCCCATACGCAGTATTTT.

The chain carries TRBV4-1 and TRBJ2-7, with D possibly matching TRBD2 (5 bases). Germline-derived CDR1 and CDR2 are MGHRA and YSYEKL. Trimming removed 2 bases from V and 5 bases from J, with 16 bases in between. The CDR3 length is 15 residues. DNA for the CDR3: TGCGCCAGCAGCCAAAGGGTTGCCGGGGTGGACGAGCAGTACTTC. Encoded protein: CASSQRVAGVDEQYF.

V gene TRBV6-1 combines with J gene TRBJ1-1; 11 positions match TRBD1. Germline lookup yields CDR1 MNHNS and CDR2 SASEGT. The CDR3 has 18 residues. Germline trimming cut 4 bases from V and 0 bases from J; bases unmatched to any gene: 10. CDR3: CASSVGWTGGTMNTEAFF. The DNA for the CDR3 is TGTGCCAGCAGTGTAGGGTGGACAGGGGGCACCATGAACACTGAAGCTTTCTTT.

This clone was detected only once. The chain is built from TRBV23-1 and TRBJ2-2; D not certain. TRBV23-1 has ORF status, its function being uncertain. The CDR3 has 16 residues. V lost 4 bases and J lost 3, with 15 bases in between. The CDR3 sequence is CASSLLVFRDTGELFF. CDR3 in DNA: TGCGCCAGCAGTCTTTTGGTGTTTCGGGACACCGGGGAGCTGTTTTTT.

This sequence joins TRBV5-6 and TRBJ1-6; 9 bases line up with TRBD1. V was pared by 4 bases and J by 8 bases, with 4 bases of the junction left unmatched. There are 14 residues in the CDR3. Germline values: CDR1 SGHDT, CDR2 YYEEEE. This CDR3 reads CASSTGQGYSPLHF. The CDR3 DNA reads as TGTGCCAGCAGCACGGGACAGGGATATTCACCCCTCCACTTT.

This sequence joins TRBV9 and TRBJ1-2; D is perhaps TRBD1 (5 bases). V was pared by 3 bases and J by 4 bases, with 13 bases between. The CDR3 is made up of 14 amino acids. Germline V gene data show CDR1 as SGDLS and CDR2 as YYNGEE. The CDR3 protein is CASSGAGTGYGYTF. For the CDR3, the DNA is TGTGCCAGCAGCGGTGCCGGGACTGGCTATGGCTACACCTTC.

J is TRBJ2-7 and V is TRBV4-2, with 12 bases fitting TRBD2. The CDR3 totals 16 residues. Germline V gene data show CDR1 as LGHNA and CDR2 as YNFKEQ. V trimming: 3 bases; J trimming: 4 bases; junction bases outside the gene matches: 7. CDR3 DNA: TGTGCCAGCAGCCAGGAGACTAGCGGGGGTTTTTACGAGCAGTACTTC. Protein product: CASSQETSGGFYEQYF.

V gene TRBV28 combines with J gene TRBJ2-1; 10 bases map to TRBD1. The CDR3 covers 15 residues. The trim removed 4 bases at V and 2 bases at J, leaving 2 bases unmatched. Germline values: CDR1 MDHEN, CDR2 SYDVKM. CDR3 loop: CASSSGQGTYNEQFF. Here the CDR3 DNA reads TGTGCCAGCAGTTCGGGACAGGGGACCTACAATGAGCAGTTCTTC.

This clone was seen a handful of times. The chain is built from TRBV18 and TRBJ1-3, with D perhaps matching TRBD1 (6 bases). Trimming removed 3 bases at V and 3 bases at J, with 18 bases between. CDR1 is KGHSH and CDR2 is LQKENI in the germline V gene. CDR3 length: 17 residues. CDR3 bases: TGTGCCAGCTCACCGACCGGGGGGGCCCCGGGTGGAAACACCATATATTTT. This encodes CASSPTGGAPGGNTIYF.

The rearrangement joins TRBV18 to TRBJ2-3; D is possibly TRBD1 (6 bases). The germline V and J ends were trimmed by 4 bases and 10 bases, with 18 bases remaining between them. Per the germline V gene, CDR1 is KGHSH and CDR2 is LQKENI. The CDR3 is 14 residues long. CDR3 protein: CASSLQGSQGAQYF. The CDR3 bases are TGTGCCAGCTCACTACAGGGCTCCCAAGGAGCGCAGTATTTT.

V usage is TRBV30 and J usage is TRBJ1-2, with a tentative D call TRBD1 (5 bases). The CDR3 sequence is 13 residues long. Trimming removed 5 bases from V and 3 bases from J, with 13 bases in between. Germline V gene lookup returns CDR1 GTSNPN and CDR2 SVGIG (reference sequence). CDR3 sequence (DNA): TGTGCCTGGTCCAGGGTCGGCTACTATGGCTACACCTTC. Translation gives CAWSRVGYYGYTF.

This clone was recorded many times. The V and J genes are TRBV7-9 and TRBJ2-7, with 16 positions matching TRBD2. Germline lookup yields CDR1 SEHNR and CDR2 FQNEAQ (reference sequence). The CDR3 extends over 16 amino acids. V lost 6 bases and J lost 6; bases outside the gene matches: 8. This chain's CDR3 is CASRSGTSGGAAEQYF. Written as DNA, the CDR3 is TGTGCCAGCAGATCCGGGACTAGCGGGGGGGCCGCCGAGCAGTACTTC.

The chain has TRBV29-1 and TRBJ2-5, with D perhaps TRBD1 (6 bases). The CDR3 runs to 12 residues. Trimming took 7 bases from V and 2 from J, leaving 11 bases between them. The germline gives CDR1 SQVTM, CDR2 ANQGSEA. The CDR3 here is CSGDRMQETQYF. The CDR3 DNA reads as TGCAGCGGTGACAGGATGCAAGAGACCCAGTACTTC.

This chain uses TRBV7-3 with TRBJ2-1; D is possibly TRBD2 (5 bases). In germline, CDR1 is SGHTA, CDR2 FQGTGA. The CDR3 covers 16 residues. The V and J ends lost 5 bases and 6 bases respectively, with 20 bases between them. This CDR3 is CASSMDSTTFANEQFF. The CDR3 DNA reads TGTGCCAGCAGCATGGACTCCACTACCTTCGCCAATGAGCAGTTCTTC. Full variable domain (outside the CDR3, taken from reference TRBV7-3 and TRBJ2-1): GAGVSQTPSNKVTEKGKYVELRCDPISGHTALYWYRQSLGQGPEFLIYFQGTGAADDSGLPNDRFFAVRPEGSVSTLKIQRTERGDSAVYLCASSMDSTTFANEQFFGPGTRLTVL.

The V and J genes are TRBV28 and TRBJ2-6; D remains ambiguous. The CDR3 is 15 amino acids. V lost 0 bases and J 4 bases, leaving 7 bases between the germline ends. Germline V gene sequence: CDR1 MDHEN, CDR2 SYDVKM. CDR3 nucleotide sequence: TGTGCCAGCAGTTTATGGGCCTCCGGGGCCAACGTCCTGACTTTC. Translated: CASSLWASGANVLTF.

CDR3 amino acids: CASRPTGLGSDTQYF. The CDR3 nucleotides read TGTGCCAGCAGGCCCACCGGACTAGGCTCAGATACGCAGTATTTT. This chain links TRBV5-6 with TRBJ2-3, with TRBD2 matching over 7 bases. This CDR3 has 15 residues. Looked up from germline, CDR1 is SGHDT and CDR2 is YYEEEE. V shed 5 bases, J shed 4 bases, and the junction held 10 bases outside the gene matches.

The V gene is TRBV10-3, the J gene TRBJ1-5; tentatively, D is TRBD1 (5 bases). The V gene lost 4 bases and the J gene lost 1 base, with 11 bases spanning the gap. Germline V gene sequence: CDR1 ENHRY, CDR2 SYGVKD. The CDR3 consists of 15 residues. In nucleotides, the CDR3 is TGTGCCATCAGTGTAGGGGTTGAAAGCAATCAGCCCCAGCATTTT. It encodes CAISVGVESNQPQHF.

To note about this clone: The same CDR3 also results from other DNA sequences found in this sample. V usage is TRBV19 and J usage is TRBJ2-2, with TRBD1 matching 7 bases. V dropped 4 bases and J dropped 1; count of bases not matched to a gene: 0. CDR3 length: 14 residues. Germline V lookup: CDR1 LNHDA, CDR2 SQIVND (reference sequence). In nucleotides, the CDR3 is TGTGCCAGTAGTAGGACAGGGAACACCGGGGAGCTGTTTTTT. It is translated as CASSRTGNTGELFF.

V and J are TRBV19 and TRBJ2-7, with D possibly matching TRBD2 (5 bases). The V end was cut by 1 base, the J end by 5 bases, with 9 bases between. The CDR3 sequence is 13 residues long. Per germline, CDR1 LNHDA and CDR2 SQIVND (reference sequence). The CDR3 DNA sequence: TGTGCCAGTAGTATAGGAGGGAGCGACGAGCAGTACTTC. Translation: CASSIGGSDEQYF.

This CDR3 reads CASSQPRQGGGNTIYF. For the CDR3, the DNA is TGCGCCAGCAGCCAACCCCGACAGGGGGGAGGAAACACCATATATTTT. The V call is TRBV4-1, the J call TRBJ1-3, with 9 bases aligning to TRBD1. V lost 2 bases, J lost 4 bases, and 6 bases stayed unmatched. The CDR3 is 16 residues long. Germline V CDR1 and CDR2: MGHRA, YSYEKL.

The V gene is TRBV5-5, the J gene TRBJ1-6; 10 bases align to TRBD1. The junction had 3 bases not matched to a gene; V was cut back by 0 bases and J by 9 bases. The germline V gene encodes CDR1 SGHKS and CDR2 YYEKEE (reference sequence). The CDR3 runs to 15 residues. CDR3 bases: TGTGCCAGCAGCTTGGTGGGGACAGGGGTTTCACCCCTCCACTTT. Protein sequence: CASSLVGTGVSPLHF. The entire variable domain, with the rest obtained from reference TRBV5-5 and TRBJ1-6, is as follows: DAGVTQSPTHLIKTRGQQVTLRCSPISGHKSVSWYQQVLGQGPQFIFQYYEKEERGRGNFPDRFSARQFPNYSSELNVNALLLGDSALYLCASSLVGTGVSPLHFGNGTRLTVT.

In this sample, this clone turned up once. The chain combines TRBV7-6 with TRBJ1-6, with D unclear. The CDR3 covers 16 residues. CDR1 is SGHVS, CDR2 FNYEAQ, per germline. Trimming took off 2 bases at V and 4 bases at J, with 12 bases between the two ends. CDR3 bases: TGTGCCAGCAGCTTATCGGCAGGTGTTTATAATTCACCCCTCCACTTT. Its protein product is CASSLSAGVYNSPLHF.

The chain links TRBV6-6 to TRBJ2-7; D is possibly TRBD2 (5 bases). CDR3 length: 12 amino acids. V lost 7 bases and J lost 0, with 7 bases in between. Germline CDR1 MNHNY, CDR2 SVGAGI (reference sequence). The CDR3 bases are TGTGCCAGCAAACTAGACTCCTACGAGCAGTACTTC. This encodes CASKLDSYEQYF.